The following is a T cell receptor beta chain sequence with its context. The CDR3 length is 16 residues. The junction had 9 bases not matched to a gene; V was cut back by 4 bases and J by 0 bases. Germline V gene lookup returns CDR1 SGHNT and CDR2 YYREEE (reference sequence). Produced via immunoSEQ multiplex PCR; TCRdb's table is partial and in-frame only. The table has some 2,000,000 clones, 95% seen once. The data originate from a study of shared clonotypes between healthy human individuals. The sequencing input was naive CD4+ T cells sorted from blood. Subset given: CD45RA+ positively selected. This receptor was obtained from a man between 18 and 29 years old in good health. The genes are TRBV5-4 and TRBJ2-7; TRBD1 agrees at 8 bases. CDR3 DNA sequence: TGTGCCAGCAGCAGGGTAGGACAGGGTTCCTCCTACGAGCAGTACTTC. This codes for CASSRVGQGSSYEQYF.